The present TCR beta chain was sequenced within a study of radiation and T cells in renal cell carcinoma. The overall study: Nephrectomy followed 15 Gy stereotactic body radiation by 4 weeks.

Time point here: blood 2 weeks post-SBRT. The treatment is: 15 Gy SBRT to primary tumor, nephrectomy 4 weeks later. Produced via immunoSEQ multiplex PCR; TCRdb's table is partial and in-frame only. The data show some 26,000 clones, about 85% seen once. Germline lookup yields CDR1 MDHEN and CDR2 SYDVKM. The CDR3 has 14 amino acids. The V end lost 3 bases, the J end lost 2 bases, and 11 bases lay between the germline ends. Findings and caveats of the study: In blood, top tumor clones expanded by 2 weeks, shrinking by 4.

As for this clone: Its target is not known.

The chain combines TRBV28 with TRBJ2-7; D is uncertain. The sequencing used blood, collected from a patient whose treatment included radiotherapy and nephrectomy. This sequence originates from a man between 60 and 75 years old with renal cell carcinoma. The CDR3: CASSFGQLAYEQYF. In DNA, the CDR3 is TGTGCCAGCAGTTTCGGGCAATTAGCCTACGAGCAGTACTTC. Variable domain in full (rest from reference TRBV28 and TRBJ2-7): DVKVTQSSRYLVKRTGEKVFLECVQDMDHENMFWYRQDPGLGLRLIYFSYDVKMKEKGDIPEGYSVSREKKERFSLILESASTNQTSMYLCASSFGQLAYEQYFGPGTRLTVT.